Listed below are T cell receptor beta chains from one sample, sequenced in a study of T cell responses to AZD1222 COVID-19 vaccine. Repertoires were generated with immunoSEQ multiplex PCR, while TCRdb's copy carries only in-frame clones and drops some. The sample lists approximately 140,000 clones; over 90% were seen once. This material consisted of peripheral blood, taken on day 0 of AZD1222 vaccination. Source of these receptors: an adult in good health. Each CDR3 is given with its conserved first and last residue. D genes are given only for firm matches. Clone size is given for some rows only: seen once, a few or many times, or a class if the clone is expanded.

abundance,d_gene,v_gene,j_gene,CDR3nt,CDR3aa
-,TRBD1,TRBV7-2,TRBJ1-2,TGTGCCAGCAGCTCCAAGACAGGGGCGGTAGCTAACTATGGCTACACCTTC,CASSSKTGAVANYGYTF
-,-,TRBV4-1,TRBJ2-7,TGCGCCAGCAGCCAAGAAACTTCGACCTACGAGCAGTACTTC,CASSQETSTYEQYF
-,-,TRBV28,TRBJ1-2,TGTGCCAGCAGTCCTAACCCCTCAGGGGTTTATGGCTACACCTTC,CASSPNPSGVYGYTF
-,-,TRBV5-1,TRBJ1-1,TGCGCCAGCAGCCCCCGTCCTTCGTCAAACACTGAAGCTTTCTTT,CASSPRPSSNTEAFF
-,-,TRBV19,TRBJ1-2,TGTGCCAGTACAGAAGCTAACTATGGCTACACCTTC,CASTEANYGYTF
-,-,TRBV7-3,TRBJ1-2,TGTGCCAGCAGCTCAGCAGGCGGATATGGCTACACCTTC,CASSSAGGYGYTF
-,TRBD1,TRBV29-1,TRBJ1-4,TGCAGCGTTCGGACAGGAGTTGAAAAACTGTTTTTT,CSVRTGVEKLFF
-,-,TRBV3-1/TRBV3-2,TRBJ1-4,TGTGCCAGCAGTCTCGGACGGGTGGTGGAAAAACTGTTTTTT,CASSLGRVVEKLFF
-,TRBD1,TRBV4-3,TRBJ1-2,TGCGCCAGCAGCCAAGATCCCGGGACAGTCAACTATGGCTACACCTTC,CASSQDPGTVNYGYTF
-,-,TRBV7-9,TRBJ1-4,TGTGCCAGCAGCTTAGCGGCAGACCCTTTTGAAAAACTGTTTTTT,CASSLAADPFEKLFF
-,-,TRBV7-2,TRBJ2-2,TGTGCCAGCAGCTCGGATTCGAACACCGGGGAGCTGTTTTTT,CASSSDSNTGELFF
-,TRBD1,TRBV11-2,TRBJ2-1,TGTGCCAGCAGCTTAGACAGGGGGCAGGGGCAGTTCTTC,CASSLDRGQGQFF
few,TRBD2,TRBV27,TRBJ2-7,TGTGCCAGCAGTTTACTAGCGGGGAGCTCCTACGAGCAGTACTTC,CASSLLAGSSYEQYF
-,-,TRBV30,TRBJ1-2,TGTGCCTGGAACCTCTTAGGGCCCTATGGCTACACCTTC,CAWNLLGPYGYTF
-,TRBD2,TRBV30,TRBJ2-4,TGTGCCTGGAGTGTAGGGACTAGCGGCATTCAGTACTTC,CAWSVGTSGIQYF
once,-,TRBV2,TRBJ1-2,TGTGCCAGCAAAAGGGCTTCTAACTATGGCTACACCTTC,CASKRASNYGYTF
few,-,TRBV27,TRBJ2-1,TGTGCCAGCATAAGTGTCGGGGAGAATGAGCAGTTCTTC,CASISVGENEQFF
-,-,TRBV5-8,TRBJ1-5,TGTGCCAGCAGCTTAGCCCAGGGGCTAAATCAGCCCCAGCATTTT,CASSLAQGLNQPQHF
-,-,TRBV29-1,TRBJ1-1,TGCAGCGTTGAGCAGGACTTTATCACTGAAGCTTTCTTT,CSVEQDFITEAFF
-,-,TRBV29-1,TRBJ2-3,TGCAGCGTTGAATCCAGACTAAGGGGTACGCAGTATTTT,CSVESRLRGTQYF
-,TRBD2,TRBV30,TRBJ2-3,TGTGCCTGGAGTCGGGCGGGGGGCACAGATACGCAGTATTTT,CAWSRAGGTDTQYF
-,-,TRBV7-3,TRBJ1-1,TGTGCCAGCAGCCGATTGCTAGCCACTGAAGCTTTCTTT,CASSRLLATEAFF
-,TRBD2,TRBV7-3,TRBJ2-2,TGTGCCAGCAGCTTCACTAGCGGGAGGGCCAGTTCGAACACCGGGGAGCTGTTTTTT,CASSFTSGRASSNTGELFF
-,-,TRBV7-8,TRBJ1-1,TGTGCCAGCAGCTTTCCGGGCGGCACTGAAGCTTTCTTT,CASSFPGGTEAFF
-,-,TRBV7-9,TRBJ2-7,TGTGCCAGCAGCTTAACGGCACGGTACGAGCAGTACTTC,CASSLTARYEQYF
-,-,TRBV5-1,TRBJ2-7,TGCGCCAGCAGGGGACAGACTAGCTCCTACGAGCAGTACTTC,CASRGQTSSYEQYF
-,TRBD1,TRBV28,TRBJ1-2,TGTGCCAGCAGCAGTGCCGGGACAGGGGAACACTATGGCTACACCTTC,CASSSAGTGEHYGYTF
-,TRBD1,TRBV6-2/TRBV6-3,TRBJ1-5,TGTGCCAGCAGTCAGCCGGGACAGGGTAATCAGCCCCAGCATTTT,CASSQPGQGNQPQHF
-,TRBD2,TRBV7-2,TRBJ2-5,TGTGCCAGCAGCTCGAGGACTAGCGGAGAGACCCAGTACTTC,CASSSRTSGETQYF
-,TRBD1,TRBV9,TRBJ1-1,TGTGCCAGCACCACGGGACAGCAGAGGAACACTGAAGCTTTCTTT,CASTTGQQRNTEAFF
once,-,TRBV10-1,TRBJ1-2,TGCGCCAGCAGTGATTCCGGGCAGGGAAGCTACACCTTC,CASSDSGQGSYTF
-,TRBD1,TRBV28,TRBJ2-7,TGTGCCAGCAGGTCTGACAGGGCTAACTCCTACGAGCAGTACTTC,CASRSDRANSYEQYF
-,TRBD2,TRBV7-3,TRBJ2-5,TGTGCCACCTCCCCCGGGGGGGGAGGTCAAGAGACCCAGTACTTC,CATSPGGGGQETQYF
-,-,TRBV3-1/TRBV3-2,TRBJ1-2,TGTGCCAGCAGCCCCCTGCGAGTTGAGGGCTACACCTTC,CASSPLRVEGYTF
once,-,TRBV15,TRBJ2-5,TGTGCCACCAGCAGTCCCGGGGGTCAAGAGACCCAGTACTTC,CATSSPGGQETQYF